These 30 T cell receptor beta chains came from one sample sequenced in a study of blood T cell repertoires in COVID-19 (TCRdb year 2020). Receptor amplification or capture employed the immunoSEQ multiplex PCR assay. Imported from immuneACCESS, the table was reduced by TCRdb to in-frame sequences with V and J called. These copies leave out some clones; in studies compared against another copy, an unresolved V gene accounts for under half, and the cause of the remainder is not known. For this sample the table gives more than 60,000 clones, of which 89% were detected only once. In total, the top ten clones hold almost 5% of the sample. Material: peripheral blood. The receptors stem from a woman aged 45-65 years with active COVID-19.

The gene calls are TRBV30 and TRBJ2-7; 14 bases agree with TRBD2. Germline trimming cut 1 base from V and 4 bases from J; bases unmatched to any gene: 3. CDR3 size: 15 residues. CDR1 GTSNPN and CDR2 SVGIG come from the germline V gene (reference sequence). The DNA for the CDR3 is TGTGCCTGGAGTGGGGGGACTAGCGGGAGTTACGAGCAGTACTTC. This translates into CAWSGGTSGSYEQYF.

This chain joins TRBV2 and TRBJ2-2; D might be TRBD1 (6 bases). V lost 4 bases to trimming and J lost 7 bases, with 7 bases between them. The CDR3 runs 12 residues. Per germline, CDR1 SNHLY and CDR2 FYNNEI. This chain's CDR3 is CASSGTVGELFF. CDR3 DNA sequence: TGTGCCAGCAGTGGGACAGTCGGGGAGCTGTTTTTT.

This chain uses TRBV7-3 with TRBJ2-7; 10 nucleotides agree with TRBD2. CDR3 size: 17 residues. V dropped 4 bases and J dropped 3; count of bases not matched to a gene: 12. The germline V gene encodes CDR1 SGHTA and CDR2 FQGTGA. CDR3 residues: CASSSPIGASGSYEQYF. CDR3 in DNA: TGTGCCAGCAGCTCTCCTATCGGCGCTAGCGGGAGCTACGAGCAGTACTTC.

V usage is TRBV19 and J usage is TRBJ2-1, with 12 positions matching TRBD2. In germline, CDR1 is LNHDA, CDR2 SQIVND (reference sequence). CDR3 length: 14 amino acids. With V trimmed by 5 bases and J by 6 bases, 2 bases remained unmatched. The CDR3 nucleotides read TGTGCCAGTAGTCGGGGACTAGCGGGCAATGAGCAGTTCTTC. Its translation: CASSRGLAGNEQFF.

This clone has just one count. The rearrangement uses TRBV11-2 and TRBJ2-1; 7 positions agree with TRBD1. Germline CDR1 reads SGHAT; CDR2 reads FQNNGV. The CDR3 totals 15 residues. J was trimmed by 10 bases and V by 2 bases; bases with no gene match: 11. The CDR3: CASSLYGTATLEQFF. CDR3 nucleotide sequence: TGTGCCAGCAGCTTATATGGGACAGCTACGTTGGAGCAGTTCTTC. The full variable domain, in which reference TRBV11-2 and TRBJ2-1 provide the parts outside the CDR3, is EAGVAQSPRYKIIEKRQSVAFWCNPISGHATLYWYQQILGQGPKLLIQFQNNGVVDDSQLPKDRFSAERLKGVDSTLKIQPAKLEDSAVYLCASSLYGTATLEQFFGPGTRLTVL.

V is TRBV6-5 and J is TRBJ1-2, with unresolved D. The ends were cut back, 0 bases at V and 7 bases at J, with 9 bases in the middle. Germline CDR1 MNHEY, CDR2 SVGAGI. CDR3 size: 13 residues. The CDR3 loop reads CASSYSEGIGYTF. The DNA of the CDR3 is TGTGCCAGCAGTTACTCGGAGGGTATTGGCTACACCTTC.

The V and J genes are TRBV4-1 and TRBJ1-2, with D hard to call. Germline V gives CDR1 MGHRA, CDR2 YSYEKL. CDR3 size: 12 residues. V lost 1 base and J 8 bases, leaving 8 bases between the germline ends. The CDR3 sequence is CASSQVSGGYTF. The CDR3 DNA reads TGCGCCAGCAGCCAAGTTTCGGGAGGCTACACCTTC.

The rearrangement uses TRBV9 and TRBJ2-3; 7 bases are shared with TRBD2. The ends lost 4 bases at V and 4 bases at J; junction bases unmatched: 9. This CDR3 spans 15 amino acids. Germline CDR1 SGDLS, CDR2 YYNGEE. The DNA for the CDR3 is TGTGCCAGCAGCACCAGCGGGGCGGTCGCAGATACGCAGTATTTT. Its protein is CASSTSGAVADTQYF.

The rearrangement uses TRBV11-3 and TRBJ2-5; D is possibly TRBD2 (6 bases). Looked up from germline, CDR1 is SGHNT and CDR2 is YENEEA. The CDR3 extends over 15 amino acids. The germline V and J ends were trimmed by 3 bases and 3 bases, with 14 bases remaining between them. The CDR3 DNA follows: TGTGCCAGCAGCTTGGGGACTGAGGCGGAAGAGACCCAGTACTTC. Amino acids: CASSLGTEAEETQYF.

The V and J genes are TRBV2 and TRBJ2-7; 7 nucleotides agree with TRBD2. The germline V gene encodes CDR1 SNHLY and CDR2 FYNNEI. The CDR3 spans 15 residues. The trim removed 7 bases at V and 2 bases at J, leaving 11 bases unmatched. CDR3 coding DNA: TGTGCCAGCAAGAGCCAGAGTGCGGGGGCCTACGAGCAGTACTTC. Translation gives CASKSQSAGAYEQYF.

The chain employs TRBV2 and TRBJ2-7; 9 positions match TRBD1. Unmatched junction bases numbered 8, after V lost 7 bases and J lost 1 base. Germline V gene lookup returns CDR1 SNHLY and CDR2 FYNNEI. There are 15 residues in the CDR3. The CDR3 is CASTRTGVMSYEQYF. The CDR3, as DNA: TGTGCCAGCACCCGGACAGGGGTGATGTCCTACGAGCAGTACTTC.

The rearrangement uses TRBV6-1 and TRBJ2-1; 10 bases map to TRBD2. V trimming: 6 bases; J trimming: 1 base; junction bases outside the gene matches: 21. Germline CDR1 is MNHNS and CDR2 is SASEGT. CDR3 size: 21 residues. In DNA, the CDR3 is TGTGCCAGCAGGGAACCCTGGGTAGAGACTAGCGGGTTCCGTTCCTACAATGAGCAGTTCTTC. Protein sequence: CASREPWVETSGFRSYNEQFF.

The genes are TRBV11-2 and TRBJ2-2; D not resolved. This CDR3 spans 15 amino acids. In germline, CDR1 is SGHAT, CDR2 FQNNGV. V lost 1 base to trimming and J lost 2 bases, with 8 bases between them. The CDR3 nucleotides read TGTGCCAGCAGCTTAGTTCGGAGTAACACCGGGGAGCTGTTTTTT. This gives the protein CASSLVRSNTGELFF. Full variable domain (rest looked up from reference TRBV11-2 and TRBJ2-2): EAGVAQSPRYKIIEKRQSVAFWCNPISGHATLYWYQQILGQGPKLLIQFQNNGVVDDSQLPKDRFSAERLKGVDSTLKIQPAKLEDSAVYLCASSLVRSNTGELFFGEGSRLTVL.

The J gene is TRBJ2-1, the V gene TRBV11-2; TRBD2 is a possible D gene (5 bases). This CDR3 contains 15 residues. Trimming cost V 5 bases and J 8 bases, with 19 bases left between them. Germline lookup yields CDR1 SGHAT and CDR2 FQNNGV. CDR3 residues: CASSPDSARVYEQFF. The CDR3 bases are TGTGCCAGCAGCCCTGATAGCGCGAGAGTCTATGAGCAGTTCTTC. Variable domain in full (rest from reference TRBV11-2 and TRBJ2-1): EAGVAQSPRYKIIEKRQSVAFWCNPISGHATLYWYQQILGQGPKLLIQFQNNGVVDDSQLPKDRFSAERLKGVDSTLKIQPAKLEDSAVYLCASSPDSARVYEQFFGPGTRLTVL.

V and J are TRBV18 and TRBJ1-2; the D gene is possibly TRBD1 (6 bases). Germline V gene data show CDR1 as KGHSH and CDR2 as LQKENI. This CDR3 comprises 15 residues. Trimming took 1 base from V and 6 from J, leaving 15 bases between them. The chain's CDR3 is CASSPRDQGIDGYTF. CDR3 coding DNA: TGTGCCAGCTCACCACGTGACCAGGGGATCGATGGCTACACCTTC. Based on the CDR3 plus reference TRBV18 and TRBJ1-2, the full variable domain is NAGVMQNPRHLVRRRGQEARLRCSPMKGHSHVYWYRQLPEEGLKFMVYLQKENIIDESGMPKERFSAEFPKEGPSILRIQQVVRGDSAAYFCASSPRDQGIDGYTFGSGTRLTVV.

V and J are TRBV27 and TRBJ1-1, with 7 bases lining up with TRBD1. The CDR3 extends over 16 amino acids. The germline CDR1 and CDR2 sequences are MNHEY and SMNVEV (reference sequence). V was pared by 0 bases and J by 7 bases, with 11 bases of the junction left unmatched. DNA for the CDR3: TGTGCCAGCAGTTTATCGCTGGGGACAGTAAGCCATGAAGCTTTCTTT. Translating it yields CASSLSLGTVSHEAFF.

The chain uses TRBV7-2 and TRBJ1-4, with TRBD1 matching over 10 bases. The V gene's germline CDR1 is SGHTA and CDR2 FQGNSA. The CDR3 has 15 residues. With V trimmed by 5 bases and J by 5 bases, 5 bases remained unmatched. The CDR3 loop is CASSPGQGLNEKLFF. DNA of the CDR3: TGTGCCAGCAGCCCGGGACAGGGGTTGAATGAAAAACTGTTTTTT. The whole variable domain, filled in from reference TRBV7-2 and TRBJ1-4, reads GAGVSQSPSNKVTEKGKDVELRCDPISGHTALYWYRQSLGQGLEFLIYFQGNSAPDKSGLPSDRFSAERTGGSVSTLTIQRTQQEDSAVYLCASSPGQGLNEKLFFGSGTQLSVL.

The chain carries TRBV5-1 and TRBJ2-1; D remains ambiguous. Germline V gene lookup returns CDR1 SGHRS and CDR2 YFSETQ. Trimming shortened V by 0 bases and J by 0 bases, and 7 bases separated the two germline ends. This CDR3 spans 15 amino acids. DNA of the CDR3: TGCGCCAGCAGCTTGGAAACGCGCTCCTACAATGAGCAGTTCTTC. Translation gives CASSLETRSYNEQFF.

The V gene is TRBV5-6, the J gene TRBJ2-7, with D perhaps matching TRBD2 (7 bases). Germline V gene lookup returns CDR1 SGHDT and CDR2 YYEEEE. This CDR3 is 16 amino acids long. Trimming stripped 1 base from V and 0 bases from J, with 14 bases between. This CDR3 reads CASSLMRGQSSYEQYF. CDR3 DNA sequence: TGTGCCAGCAGCTTGATGCGGGGGCAGAGCTCCTACGAGCAGTACTTC.

The V gene is TRBV6-5, the J gene TRBJ1-2; D is ambiguous. V lost 5 bases and J lost 8, with 9 bases in between. The CDR3 extends over 11 amino acids. The V gene's germline CDR1 is MNHEY and CDR2 SVGAGI. The CDR3 here is CASSLTRGYTF. The CDR3 DNA reads TGTGCCAGCAGTCTCACGAGAGGCTACACCTTC.

The chain links TRBV25-1 to TRBJ2-5, with D possibly matching TRBD1 (6 bases). Trimming took off 4 bases at V and 4 bases at J, with 13 bases between the two ends. CDR3 size: 14 residues. From germline, CDR1 is MGHDK and CDR2 SYGVNS. For the CDR3, the DNA is TGTGCCAGCAGTGTCCCCAGGGGCAGAGAGACCCAGTACTTC. Translation: CASSVPRGRETQYF.

The V and J genes are TRBV6-4 and TRBJ2-1; 9 bases agree with TRBD1. J lost 10 bases, V lost 4 bases, and 8 bases had no gene match. CDR3 length: 14 residues. The germline V gene has CDR1 MRHNA and CDR2 SNTAGT. The CDR3 here is CASSVEDRGREQFF. The CDR3 coding sequence is TGTGCCAGCAGTGTAGAGGACAGGGGCCGAGAGCAGTTCTTC.

The chain links TRBV25-1 to TRBJ1-1, with 7 bases that match TRBD1. The CDR3 runs 14 residues. V was pared by 3 bases and J by 2 bases, with 3 bases of the junction left unmatched. Germline V gives CDR1 MGHDK, CDR2 SYGVNS. The CDR3 protein is CASSETGFNTEAFF. As DNA, the CDR3 is TGTGCCAGCAGTGAGACAGGGTTTAACACTGAAGCTTTCTTT.

This chain links TRBV6-5 with TRBJ2-3; TRBD2 matches 9 bases. V gave up 7 bases and J gave up 4 bases; unmatched junction bases: 6. The CDR3 has 14 residues. Germline CDR1 and CDR2: MNHEY and SVGAGI. This CDR3 reads CASKSGRSADTQYF. The CDR3 DNA is TGTGCCAGCAAGAGCGGGAGGAGCGCAGATACGCAGTATTTT.

V gene TRBV11-2 combines with J gene TRBJ2-7; 7 nucleotides agree with TRBD1. The CDR3 is 14 amino acids. V lost 1 base to trimming and J lost 3 bases; unmatched junction nucleotides: 3. From germline, CDR1 is SGHAT and CDR2 FQNNGV. The CDR3 DNA follows: TGTGCCAGCAGCTTAGGAGGGGGCTACTACGAGCAGTACTTC. Translated: CASSLGGGYYEQYF.

The gene calls are TRBV9 and TRBJ2-7; 9 bases are shared with TRBD1. CDR1 and CDR2 (germline): SGDLS, YYNGEE. V was clipped by 0 bases and J by 5 bases; unmatched bases: 6. The CDR3 sequence is 15 residues long. CDR3 DNA: TGTGCCAGCAGCGTAGGGACAGGGGCTTTAGACGAGCAGTACTTC. Amino acid sequence: CASSVGTGALDEQYF.

J is TRBJ2-7 and V is TRBV24-1; possible D gene TRBD1, 6 bases. The CDR3 extends over 13 amino acids. Trimming pared 2 bases from V and 5 bases from J, leaving 9 bases between. Per germline, CDR1 KGHDR and CDR2 SFDVKD. This CDR3 reads CATSDYRAHEQYF. In DNA, the CDR3 is TGTGCCACCAGTGATTACAGGGCCCACGAGCAGTACTTC.

The CDR3, as DNA: TGTGCCAGCAGCTTAAGAACTAGCGGAACGGGGAATGAGCAGTTCTTC. Its protein product is CASSLRTSGTGNEQFF. The chain uses TRBV7-3 and TRBJ2-1, with TRBD2 identical over 8 bases. Trimming removed 1 base from V and 7 bases from J; junction bases left unmatched: 9. The germline V gene has CDR1 SGHTA and CDR2 FQGTGA. The CDR3 runs to 16 residues.

This clone has just one count. The chain has TRBV5-5 and TRBJ1-5; D is uncertain. CDR1 is SGHKS and CDR2 is YYEKEE in the germline V gene (reference sequence). The CDR3 spans 14 residues. V was shortened by 2 bases and J by 1 base, with 7 bases between the two germline ends. CDR3 DNA sequence: TGTGCCAGCAGCTTTAGAGAGAGCAATCAGCCCCAGCATTTT. The encoded protein is CASSFRESNQPQHF. The complete variable domain, with remaining parts taken from reference TRBV5-5 and TRBJ1-5, reads DAGVTQSPTHLIKTRGQQVTLRCSPISGHKSVSWYQQVLGQGPQFIFQYYEKEERGRGNFPDRFSARQFPNYSSELNVNALLLGDSALYLCASSFRESNQPQHFGDGTRLSIL.

The chain is built from TRBV5-6 and TRBJ1-1, with TRBD1 identical over 8 bases. This CDR3 has 15 amino acids. Germline CDR1 reads SGHDT; CDR2 reads YYEEEE. Losses at the gene ends were 2 bases for V and 1 base for J; bases not matched to a gene: 4. This CDR3 is CASSFTGTGNTEAFF. The CDR3, as DNA: TGTGCCAGCAGCTTTACCGGGACAGGGAACACTGAAGCTTTCTTT. Together with reference TRBV5-6 and TRBJ1-1, the CDR3 gives the full variable domain: DAGVTQSPTHLIKTRGQQVTLRCSPKSGHDTVSWYQQALGQGPQFIFQYYEEEERQRGNFPDRFSGHQFPNYSSELNVNALLLGDSALYLCASSFTGTGNTEAFFGQGTRLTVV.